A selection of T cell receptor beta chains follows, all from one sample in a study of Ad26.COV2.S vaccination and SARS-CoV-2 variants. Profiling relied on immunoSEQ multiplex PCR, and the TCRdb table lists in-frame clones only, not all of them. The sample holds 350,000 to 500,000 clones, 89% seen once. The input for sequencing was peripheral blood, taken in a trial of Ad26.COV2.S vaccine versus placebo. The receptors stem from a person between 18 and 60 years old who received the Ad26.COV2.S COVID-19 vaccine or a placebo. The CDR3 runs from the conserved cysteine through the conserved F or W. A D gene is named only where the DNA matches it firmly. Size tells how often a clone was seen (once, few, many) or the class of an expanded clone, and some rows leave it out.

v_gene	abundance	j_gene	len	d_gene	CDR3nt	CDR3aa
TRBV11-1	.	TRBJ2-5	14	.	TGTGCCAGCAGCAAAGCCCCAGGGGCGAAGACCCAGTACTTC	CASSKAPGAKTQYF
TRBV9	.	TRBJ1-4	15	TRBD1	TGTGCCAGCAGCGGAGACAGGGGGCGCGGTGAAAAACTGTTTTTT	CASSGDRGRGEKLFF
TRBV5-1	.	TRBJ1-2	16	TRBD1	TGCGCCAGCAGCCATGACAGACAGGGTGTCCTCTATGGCTACACCTTC	CASSHDRQGVLYGYTF
TRBV29-1	.	TRBJ2-2	17	.	TGCAGCGTTGAAGATCTTCACCGCACAGGGAGGGCCGGGGAGCTGTTTTTT	CSVEDLHRTGRAGELFF
TRBV28	.	TRBJ2-1	15	TRBD1	TGTGCCAGCAGTTTTACCGGGACAGGGACTTTCGAGCAGTTCTTC	CASSFTGTGTFEQFF
TRBV28	.	TRBJ2-3	14	TRBD2	TGTGCCAGCAGTTTGGGGACTAGCCCCGATACGCAGTATTTT	CASSLGTSPDTQYF
TRBV2	.	TRBJ1-5	13	.	TGTGCCAGCAGTGAAGGCCCCCCCCAGCCCCAGCATTTT	CASSEGPPQPQHF
TRBV10-3	.	TRBJ2-1	11	.	TGTGCCATCAGTGATATCGGTGAGCAGTTCTTC	CAISDIGEQFF
TRBV4-3	.	TRBJ1-2	16	.	TGCGCCAGCAGCCAAGACTCCGTCCACTCAGCGGTTGGCTACACCTTC	CASSQDSVHSAVGYTF
TRBV4-3	.	TRBJ2-2	17	.	TGCGCCAGCAGCCGATCCAACGGGAACGCGAACACCGGGGAGCTGTTTTTT	CASSRSNGNANTGELFF
TRBV5-1	once	TRBJ2-3	15	.	TGCGCCAGCAGCTACCGACCGCAGGACACAGATACGCAGTATTTT	CASSYRPQDTDTQYF
TRBV6-6	once	TRBJ1-4	16	.	TGTGCCAGCAGTTATCTGACAGGTGCTTCTAATGAAAAACTGTTTTTT	CASSYLTGASNEKLFF
TRBV4-3	.	TRBJ1-5	16	.	TGCGCCAGCAGCCACAAGATTGGGGACCCCAATCAGCCCCAGCATTTT	CASSHKIGDPNQPQHF
TRBV3-1/TRBV3-2	.	TRBJ1-3	14	.	TGTGCCAGCAGCCAAGAGTTTGGGGGGGACACCATATATTTT	CASSQEFGGDTIYF
TRBV15	.	TRBJ1-6	13	.	TGTGCCACCAGCACAGGGAGAAGTTCACCCCTCCACTTT	CATSTGRSSPLHF
TRBV18	.	TRBJ2-5	11	.	TGTGCCAGCTCACAGACCGAGACCCAGTACTTC	CASSQTETQYF
TRBV6-1	.	TRBJ1-5	12	.	TGTGCCAGCAGTGAGGTGGGAGGGCCCCAGCATTTT	CASSEVGGPQHF
TRBV27	.	TRBJ1-5	15	TRBD1	TGTGCCAGCGGGGCCGGGACAGCTAGCAATCAGCCCCAGCATTTT	CASGAGTASNQPQHF
TRBV6-1	.	TRBJ2-3	16	TRBD2	TGTGCCAGCAGTGCCCGACTAGCGGGAGTTGGGGATACGCAGTATTTT	CASSARLAGVGDTQYF
TRBV3-1/TRBV3-2	.	TRBJ2-3	20	.	TGTGCCAGCAGTAAACTCCGATCTCTACGGGACTCAAACTACACAGATACGCAGTATTTT	CASSKLRSLRDSNYTDTQYF
TRBV29-1	.	TRBJ2-1	14	.	TGCAGCGTCTTGGGGGGAGCGGCCTACAATGAGCAGTTCTTC	CSVLGGAAYNEQFF
TRBV11-2	.	TRBJ1-1	11	.	TGTGCCAGCAGCTTAAGGTCTGAAGCTTTCTTT	CASSLRSEAFF
TRBV6-2/TRBV6-3	.	TRBJ1-4	15	.	TGTGCCAGCAGTACCCACCGGGACGCTGGTGAAAAACTGTTTTTT	CASSTHRDAGEKLFF
TRBV19	few	TRBJ1-1	16	TRBD1	TGTGCCAGTAGCTTCCCGACAGGGGTGAAGAACACTGAAGCTTTCTTT	CASSFPTGVKNTEAFF
TRBV18	.	TRBJ2-1	15	TRBD2	TGTGCCAGCACCGTAGCGGGAGGGCCGTACAATGAGCAGTTCTTC	CASTVAGGPYNEQFF
TRBV5-4	once	TRBJ2-3	14	.	TGTGCCAGCAGCTTGGGGGGGAGCACAGATACGCAGTATTTT	CASSLGGSTDTQYF
TRBV7-3	.	TRBJ2-5	22	TRBD1	TGTGCCAGCAGCTGGATTACGGACAGGGGGCTTAGCTTTTGGGTGTGCGAAGAGACCCAGTACTTC	CASSWITDRGLSFWVCEETQYF
TRBV6-5	.	TRBJ2-3	15	.	TGTGCCAGCATAGGGCTTGACGGACGCCCAGATACGCAGTATTTT	CASIGLDGRPDTQYF
TRBV7-9	.	TRBJ2-1	16	.	TGTGCCAGCAGCTTAGCCCTAAGCGGGCTCAACAATGAGCAGTTCTTC	CASSLALSGLNNEQFF
TRBV7-2	.	TRBJ1-2	14	.	TGTGCCAGCATTAAGGACAGCTTTCTCTATGGCTACACCTTC	CASIKDSFLYGYTF
TRBV5-3	.	TRBJ1-1	12	.	TGTGCCAGAAGCGGAGCGAACACTGAAGCTTTCTTT	CARSGANTEAFF
TRBV7-3	.	TRBJ2-2	15	TRBD2	TGTGCCAGCAGCTTAGAGCGGGGCTTCACCGGGGAGCTGTTTTTT	CASSLERGFTGELFF
TRBV4-3	.	TRBJ1-5	13	TRBD1	TGCGCCAGCAGCCAACTACAGGGGCGGCCCCAGCATTTT	CASSQLQGRPQHF
TRBV28	once	TRBJ2-4	15	TRBD1	TGTGCCAGCAGCCCCCCGGGACAGGGAGGAAACATTCAGTACTTC	CASSPPGQGGNIQYF
TRBV5-1	.	TRBJ2-1	15	TRBD1	TGCGCCAGCAGCGACCGGGACAGGGTCAACAATGAGCAGTTCTTC	CASSDRDRVNNEQFF
TRBV24-1	few	TRBJ2-5	13	TRBD2	TGTGCCACCAGACTAGCGGGGCAAGAGACCCAGTACTTC	CATRLAGQETQYF
TRBV9	.	TRBJ1-2	13	.	TGTGCCAGCAGCCGAAATGGGTTAATTAGCTACACCTTC	CASSRNGLISYTF
TRBV10-2	once	TRBJ2-2	14	.	TGCGCCAGTGATGGACAGACGAACACCGGGGAGCTGTTTTTT	CASDGQTNTGELFF
TRBV18	.	TRBJ2-1	13	.	TGTGCCAGCACCAGATGGTATGACAATGAGCAGTTCTTC	CASTRWYDNEQFF
TRBV4-3	.	TRBJ1-2	15	TRBD1	TGCGCCAGCAGCCAAGTTTCCGACAGGGGCTATGGCTACACCTTC	CASSQVSDRGYGYTF
TRBV2	few	TRBJ1-4	14	.	TGTGCCAGCACAGTTCGGCAGGTCGGGGAAAAACTGTTTTTT	CASTVRQVGEKLFF
TRBV18	.	TRBJ1-6	15	.	TGTGCCAGCTCACCAGGGGCGGGGGCTAATTCACCCCTCCACTTT	CASSPGAGANSPLHF
TRBV5-4	.	TRBJ1-2	14	TRBD1	TGTGCCAGCAGCTTTAGACAGGGGAACTATGGCTACACCTTC	CASSFRQGNYGYTF
TRBV5-1	.	TRBJ2-3	15	TRBD2	TGCGCCAGCAGAGCGGGAGGGTTGGGCACAGATACGCAGTATTTT	CASRAGGLGTDTQYF
TRBV28	.	TRBJ2-2	15	TRBD2	TGTGCCAGCAGCACGGGGGGGACGAACACCGGGGAGCTGTTTTTT	CASSTGGTNTGELFF
TRBV7-3	.	TRBJ2-3	17	.	TGTGCCAGCAGCTTAGGGTCAGCGGGCTACCGCACAGATACGCAGTATTTT	CASSLGSAGYRTDTQYF